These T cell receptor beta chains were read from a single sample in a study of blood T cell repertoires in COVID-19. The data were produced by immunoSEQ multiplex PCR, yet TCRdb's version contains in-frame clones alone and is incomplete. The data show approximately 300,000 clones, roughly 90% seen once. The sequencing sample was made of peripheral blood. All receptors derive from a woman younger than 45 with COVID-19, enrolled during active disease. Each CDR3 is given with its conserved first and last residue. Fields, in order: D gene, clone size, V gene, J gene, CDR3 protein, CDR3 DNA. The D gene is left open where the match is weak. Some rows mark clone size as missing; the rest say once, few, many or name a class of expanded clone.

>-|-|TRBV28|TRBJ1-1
CASSFSDRNTEAFF
TGTGCCAGCAGTTTCTCCGACAGGAACACTGAAGCTTTCTTT
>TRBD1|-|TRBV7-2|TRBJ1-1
CASSADRARTEAFF
TGTGCCAGCAGCGCCGACAGGGCGAGGACTGAAGCTTTCTTT
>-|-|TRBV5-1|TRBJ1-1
CASSLVGYTEAFF
TGCGCCAGCAGCTTGGTCGGGTACACTGAAGCTTTCTTT
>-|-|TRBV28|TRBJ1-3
CASTQDPTIAGNTIYF
TGTGCCAGCACCCAAGACCCGACAATCGCTGGAAACACCATATATTTT
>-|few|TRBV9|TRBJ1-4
CASSPFVSNEKLFF
TGTGCCAGCAGCCCCTTCGTGTCTAATGAAAAACTGTTTTTT
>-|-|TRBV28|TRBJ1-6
CASSSPTGGNSPLHF
TGTGCCAGCAGTTCTCCGACGGGCGGGAATTCACCCCTCCACTTT
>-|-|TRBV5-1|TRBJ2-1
CASSLGSDPGYNEQFF
TGCGCCAGCAGCTTGGGTTCCGATCCCGGGTACAATGAGCAGTTCTTC
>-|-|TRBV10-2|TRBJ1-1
CASSEIRGEAFF
TGCGCCAGCAGTGAGATAAGGGGTGAAGCTTTCTTT
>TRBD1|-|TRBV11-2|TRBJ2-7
CASSLEDRDYEQYF
TGTGCCAGCAGCTTAGAGGACAGGGACTACGAGCAGTACTTC
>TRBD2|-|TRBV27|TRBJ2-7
CASSPRGGFRTYEQYF
TGTGCCAGCAGTCCCCGGGGGGGCTTCAGGACCTACGAGCAGTACTTC
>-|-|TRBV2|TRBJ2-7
CASSEGGGVYEQYF
TGTGCCAGCAGTGAAGGGGGCGGGGTCTACGAGCAGTACTTC
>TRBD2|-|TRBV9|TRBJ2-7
CASSVAGGNEQYF
TGTGCCAGCAGCGTAGCGGGAGGGAACGAGCAGTACTTC
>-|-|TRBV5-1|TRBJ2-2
CASNTGSNTGELFF
TGCGCCAGCAATACAGGATCTAACACCGGGGAGCTGTTTTTT
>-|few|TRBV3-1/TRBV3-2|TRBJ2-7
CASSQYPSEQYF
TGTGCCAGCAGCCAATACCCGAGTGAGCAGTACTTC
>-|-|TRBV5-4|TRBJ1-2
CASSSGDGLAGGYTF
TGTGCCAGCAGTTCCGGCGACGGCCTGGCAGGAGGCTACACCTTC
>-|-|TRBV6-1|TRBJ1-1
CASSETLRGTGAFF
TGTGCCAGCAGTGAAACGCTGAGGGGGACGGGAGCTTTCTTT